The next 9 T cell receptor beta chains were all read from a single sample in a study of shared clonotypes between healthy human individuals. Data came from immunoSEQ multiplex PCR; TCRdb stores just in-frame clones and leaves some out. The top ten hold about a third of the sample, which has around 690,000 clones, less than 95% seen once. The specimen sequenced was memory CD8+ T cells from PBMCs. Subset noted: CD45RO+ cells pooled with CCR7-negative TemRA cells. All receptors come from a man between 18 and 29 years old in good health. Some clones in this sample may be carry-over from other donors' samples.

The gene calls are TRBV2 and TRBJ1-1; D is unresolved. The V and J ends lost 2 bases and 6 bases respectively, with 16 bases between them. Per the germline V gene, CDR1 is SNHLY and CDR2 is FYNNEI. The CDR3 sequence is 15 residues long. The CDR3 reads CASSERGGYLSEAFF. Written as DNA, the CDR3 is TGTGCCAGCAGTGAACGGGGAGGGTACTTGTCTGAAGCTTTCTTT.

This clone was detected only a few times. This chain connects TRBV5-1 to TRBJ1-2; D perhaps matches TRBD1 (5 bases). This CDR3 comprises 13 residues. Germline V lookup: CDR1 SGHRS, CDR2 YFSETQ. V shed 2 bases and J shed 8 bases, with 13 bases lying between them. CDR3 region: CASSFGAQSGYTF. In DNA, the CDR3 is TGCGCCAGCAGCTTCGGGGCGCAGTCAGGCTACACCTTC. Drawing the rest from reference TRBV5-1 and TRBJ1-2, the complete variable domain is KAGVTQTPRYLIKTRGQQVTLSCSPISGHRSVSWYQQTPGQGLQFLFEYFSETQRNKGNFPGRFSGRQFSNSRSEMNVSTLELGDSALYLCASSFGAQSGYTFGSGTRLTVV.

The rearrangement uses TRBV18 and TRBJ2-7, with 11 nucleotides matching TRBD1. Germline assignment: CDR1 KGHSH and CDR2 LQKENI. The CDR3 consists of 13 residues. Trimming took 3 bases from V and 6 from J; bases not matched to a gene: 1. For the CDR3, the DNA is TGTGCCAGCTCACCGGGGACAGGGGGCGAGCAGTACTTC. Translation gives CASSPGTGGEQYF.

The chain combines TRBV7-2 with TRBJ2-1; 7 bases line up with TRBD2. The junction had 2 bases not matched to a gene; V was cut back by 3 bases and J by 0 bases. Germline loops: CDR1 SGHTA, CDR2 FQGNSA. This CDR3 comprises 15 residues. The CDR3 DNA follows: TGTGCCAGCAGCTTGGCGGGAGTCTCCTACAATGAGCAGTTCTTC. Translation: CASSLAGVSYNEQFF.

This chain joins TRBV19 and TRBJ1-5; no clear D gene. The CDR3 runs to 13 residues. Between the trimmed V and J ends, which lost 3 bases and 1 base, there was a span of 4 bases. CDR1 and CDR2 (germline): LNHDA, SQIVND (reference sequence). The CDR3 region has the DNA TGTGCCAGTAGTATGTTAAGCAATCAGCCCCAGCATTTT. Translating it yields CASSMLSNQPQHF.

The V gene is TRBV9, the J gene TRBJ2-7, with 8 bases lining up with TRBD2. V was pared by 4 bases and J by 0 bases, with 6 bases of the junction left unmatched. CDR1 and CDR2 from the germline V gene are SGDLS and YYNGEE. CDR3 size: 15 residues. The CDR3 DNA reads as TGTGCCAGCAGCCCGGGGGGGGAGGACTCCTACGAGCAGTACTTC. Translation gives CASSPGGEDSYEQYF.

J is TRBJ2-3 and V is TRBV7-2; D is possibly TRBD2 (6 bases). Trimming cost V 1 base and J 2 bases, with 13 bases left between them. This CDR3 spans 16 amino acids. Germline CDR1 is SGHTA and CDR2 is FQGNSA. The CDR3 loop reads CASSLGDFESTDTQYF. The CDR3 bases are TGTGCCAGCAGCTTAGGGGACTTCGAGTCCACAGATACGCAGTATTTT.

The chain couples TRBV6-4 to TRBJ2-6, with no clear D. The CDR3 has 17 amino acids. Deletions cut 0 bases from V and 0 bases from J, with 9 bases between. Germline CDR1 and CDR2: MRHNA and SNTAGT. CDR3 amino acids: CASSDSKGRSGANVLTF. DNA for the CDR3: TGTGCCAGCAGTGACTCGAAAGGGCGCTCTGGGGCCAACGTCCTGACTTTC.

The chain employs TRBV7-3 and TRBJ2-3, with D tentatively TRBD1 or TRBD2 (6 bases each). Between the trimmed V and J ends, which lost 2 bases and 4 bases, there was a span of 16 bases. The length of the CDR3 is 16 residues. Germline assignment: CDR1 SGHTA and CDR2 FQGTGA. The DNA for the CDR3 is TGTGCCAGCAGCTTATATCTGTCGGGGGCATCAGATACGCAGTATTTT. It encodes CASSLYLSGASDTQYF.